This T cell receptor (beta chain) was captured by sequencing in a study of OX40 agonist ivuxolimab in advanced cancers. The CDR3 is 14 amino acids. Looked up from germline, CDR1 is MNHEY and CDR2 is SVGAGI. With V trimmed by 10 bases and J by 1 base, 6 bases remained unmatched. Clones were read by immunoSEQ multiplex PCR, and TCRdb kept only the in-frame ones, dropping some. The sample lists about 11,000 clones, over 70% occurring once. The sequence was collected from an adult with an advanced solid tumor such as melanoma, head and neck, liver or kidney cancer. This specimen consisted of CD4+ or CD8+ T cells sorted from blood, obtained in a trial of the OX40 agonist ivuxolimab. The V gene is TRBV6-5, the J gene TRBJ2-2; 7 bases fit TRBD2. The CDR3 loop is CAISSGWNTGELFF. The CDR3 DNA follows: TGTGCCATAAGTAGCGGGTGGAACACCGGGGAGCTGTTTTTT.